One sample yielded the 14 T cell receptor beta chains listed below, sequenced in a study of blood T cell repertoires in COVID-19. The assay was immunoSEQ multiplex PCR, and TCRdb's table has in-frame clones only and misses some. The table includes a few hundred thousand clones, over 75% detected once. The sample was PBMCs or T cells enriched from blood (not recorded which). The receptors were gathered from a man aged 18 to 30 who had recovered from COVID-19.

J is TRBJ2-3 and V is TRBV11-2, with D tentatively TRBD1 (5 bases). The CDR3 covers 16 residues. The germline CDR1 and CDR2 sequences are SGHAT and FQNNGV. The V gene lost 2 bases and the J gene lost 0 bases, with 12 bases spanning the gap. CDR3 nucleotides: TGTGCCAGCAGCTTATTAACAGGACGGAGCACAGATACGCAGTATTTT. Translating it yields CASSLLTGRSTDTQYF. Full variable domain (outside the CDR3, taken from reference TRBV11-2 and TRBJ2-3): EAGVAQSPRYKIIEKRQSVAFWCNPISGHATLYWYQQILGQGPKLLIQFQNNGVVDDSQLPKDRFSAERLKGVDSTLKIQPAKLEDSAVYLCASSLLTGRSTDTQYFGPGTRLTVL.

This clone appeared a single time. V usage is TRBV7-2 and J usage is TRBJ2-5, with D possibly matching TRBD2 (5 bases). The CDR3 covers 14 residues. CDR1 is SGHTA and CDR2 is FQGNSA in the germline V gene. V gave up 3 bases and J gave up 5 bases, with 13 bases separating them. CDR3 nucleotides: TGTGCCAGCAGCTTTCCGGACTTCTCGGAGACCCAGTACTTC. Translating it yields CASSFPDFSETQYF.

CDR3 in amino acids: CASSHAQAQETQYF. The DNA of the CDR3 is TGCGCCAGCAGCCACGCACAGGCGCAAGAGACCCAGTACTTC. The chain joins TRBV4-1 to TRBJ2-5; D might be TRBD1 (5 bases). The V end lost 3 bases, the J end lost 2 bases, and 10 bases lay between the germline ends. CDR3 length: 14 amino acids. CDR1 is MGHRA and CDR2 is YSYEKL in the germline V gene.

The chain is built from TRBV11-2 and TRBJ2-2; 7 nucleotides agree with TRBD2. CDR1 SGHAT and CDR2 FQNNGV come from the germline V gene. CDR3 length: 16 residues. V lost 0 bases and J lost 3; bases outside the gene matches: 4. The CDR3: CASSLDPSGYTGELFF. CDR3 nucleotides: TGTGCCAGCAGCTTAGACCCTAGCGGTTACACCGGGGAGCTGTTTTTT.

CDR3 DNA: TGTGCCAGCAGCTTCCAGACAGGGATCTTAAATTCACCCCTCCACTTT. Amino acid sequence: CASSFQTGILNSPLHF. The chain is built from TRBV7-2 and TRBJ1-6; 7 positions match TRBD1. The junction had 9 bases not matched to a gene; V was cut back by 3 bases and J by 7 bases. The CDR3 totals 16 residues. CDR1 is SGHTA and CDR2 is FQGNSA in the germline V gene.

This chain joins TRBV4-1 and TRBJ1-2; D call uncertain. CDR1 MGHRA and CDR2 YSYEKL come from the germline V gene. The CDR3 has 15 amino acids. Deletions cut 3 bases from V and 2 bases from J, with 13 bases between. The CDR3 is CASSQINSGNYGYTF. The CDR3 DNA reads TGCGCCAGCAGCCAGATAAACAGTGGGAACTATGGCTACACCTTC.

This sequence joins TRBV18 and TRBJ2-3; TRBD2 agrees at 10 bases. CDR3 length equals 17 residues. Germline lookup yields CDR1 KGHSH and CDR2 LQKENI. V dropped 0 bases and J dropped 3; count of bases not matched to a gene: 6. The CDR3 bases are TGTGCCAGCTCACCACCTGTAGCGGGAGGTTTGACAGATACGCAGTATTTT. Its protein product is CASSPPVAGGLTDTQYF.

This rearrangement joins TRBV29-1 to TRBJ1-1; D perhaps matches TRBD1 (5 bases). This CDR3 contains 14 residues. The V gene lost 1 base and the J gene lost 3 bases, with 12 bases spanning the gap. Germline CDR1 SQVTM, CDR2 ANQGSEA. The CDR3 reads CSVEGRGAYTEAFF. The DNA for the CDR3 is TGCAGCGTTGAAGGGAGGGGCGCGTACACTGAAGCTTTCTTT.

This clone was seen a single time. The rearrangement joins TRBV5-6 to TRBJ1-2; 8 bases agree with TRBD1. V trimming: 5 bases; J trimming: 5 bases; junction bases outside the gene matches: 11. The CDR3 loop spans 15 amino acids. Germline V gene lookup returns CDR1 SGHDT and CDR2 YYEEEE. CDR3: CASSRQGLTIYGYTF. In nucleotides, the CDR3 is TGTGCCAGCAGTCGACAGGGGCTAACTATTTATGGCTACACCTTC.

This clone was picked up a small number of times. The J gene is TRBJ2-7, the V gene TRBV2, with D maybe TRBD1 (5 bases). Germline CDR1 SNHLY, CDR2 FYNNEI. The CDR3 extends over 14 amino acids. Trimming took 7 bases from V and 7 from J, leaving 20 bases between them. The CDR3 region is CASTLEIGVGEQYF. CDR3 DNA: TGTGCCAGCACCTTGGAGATAGGGGTGGGGGAGCAGTACTTC.

This clone was observed once. CDR3 bases: TGTGCCAGCAGTGAAGGAGGGAGGGGCTACACCTTC. Protein sequence: CASSEGGRGYTF. V is TRBV2 and J is TRBJ1-2, with unresolved D. The CDR3 is 12 amino acids. V was pared by 1 base and J by 8 bases, with 8 bases between. CDR1 and CDR2 from the germline V gene are SNHLY and FYNNEI.

The CDR3 is CATSERDRVETQYF. DNA of the CDR3: TGTGCCACCAGTGAGCGGGACAGGGTGGAGACCCAGTACTTC. The chain employs TRBV24-1 and TRBJ2-5, with 9 bases identical to TRBD1. The V gene's germline CDR1 is KGHDR and CDR2 SFDVKD. Trimming at V came to 4 bases and at J to 5 bases, leaving 4 bases not matched to a gene. The CDR3 is 14 amino acids.

The V gene is TRBV9, the J gene TRBJ2-7; 10 nucleotides align to TRBD1. CDR3 length: 15 amino acids. Trimming took 3 bases from V and 3 from J; bases not matched to a gene: 6. Germline CDR1 SGDLS, CDR2 YYNGEE. CDR3 DNA: TGTGCCAGCAGCGAGTCCGGGACAGGGGTCTACGAGCAGTACTTC. Its protein product is CASSESGTGVYEQYF. The variable domain in full, completed from reference TRBV9 and TRBJ2-7, reads DSGVTQTPKHLITATGQRVTLRCSPRSGDLSVYWYQQSLDQGLQFLIQYYNGEERAKGNILERFSAQQFPDLHSELNLSSLELGDSALYFCASSESGTGVYEQYFGPGTRLTVT.

This clone is a singleton in its sample. This chain links TRBV21-1 with TRBJ2-1; the table's TRBD1 call for D was not verified on the DNA. TRBV21-1 is a known pseudogene. The CDR3 spans 14 residues. The CDR3 region is CATKGDGRYFEQFF. CDR3 sequence (DNA): TGTGCCACCAAGGGGGATGGACGTTACTTTGAGCAGTTCTTC.